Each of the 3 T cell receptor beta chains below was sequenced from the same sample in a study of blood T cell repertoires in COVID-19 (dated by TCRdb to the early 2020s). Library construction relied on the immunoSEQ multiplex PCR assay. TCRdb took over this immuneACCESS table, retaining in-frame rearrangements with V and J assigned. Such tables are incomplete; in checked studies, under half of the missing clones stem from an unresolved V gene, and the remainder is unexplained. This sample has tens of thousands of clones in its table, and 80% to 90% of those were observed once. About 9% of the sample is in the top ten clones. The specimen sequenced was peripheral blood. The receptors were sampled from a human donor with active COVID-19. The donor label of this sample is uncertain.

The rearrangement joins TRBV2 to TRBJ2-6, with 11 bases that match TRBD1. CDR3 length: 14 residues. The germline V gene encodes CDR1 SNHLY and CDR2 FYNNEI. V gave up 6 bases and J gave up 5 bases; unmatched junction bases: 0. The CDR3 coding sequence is TGTGCCAGCAGGGACAGGGGGCGGGCCAACGTCCTGACTTTC. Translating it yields CASRDRGRANVLTF.

As DNA, the CDR3 is TGTGCCAGTAGTCTTGGGACAGGCTCTAGCCTAGCTGAAGCTTTCTTT. It encodes CASSLGTGSSLAEAFF. The chain links TRBV19 to TRBJ1-1, with 8 positions matching TRBD1. This CDR3 is built from 16 residues. Unmatched junction bases numbered 14, after V lost 5 bases and J lost 6 bases. The germline gives CDR1 LNHDA, CDR2 SQIVND (reference sequence).

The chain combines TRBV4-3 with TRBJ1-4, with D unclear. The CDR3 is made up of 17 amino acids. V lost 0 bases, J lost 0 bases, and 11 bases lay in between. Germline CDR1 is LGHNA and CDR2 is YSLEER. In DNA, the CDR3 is TGCGCCAGCAGCCAAGAATGGTCCGTAGCAACTAATGAAAAACTGTTTTTT. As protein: CASSQEWSVATNEKLFF.